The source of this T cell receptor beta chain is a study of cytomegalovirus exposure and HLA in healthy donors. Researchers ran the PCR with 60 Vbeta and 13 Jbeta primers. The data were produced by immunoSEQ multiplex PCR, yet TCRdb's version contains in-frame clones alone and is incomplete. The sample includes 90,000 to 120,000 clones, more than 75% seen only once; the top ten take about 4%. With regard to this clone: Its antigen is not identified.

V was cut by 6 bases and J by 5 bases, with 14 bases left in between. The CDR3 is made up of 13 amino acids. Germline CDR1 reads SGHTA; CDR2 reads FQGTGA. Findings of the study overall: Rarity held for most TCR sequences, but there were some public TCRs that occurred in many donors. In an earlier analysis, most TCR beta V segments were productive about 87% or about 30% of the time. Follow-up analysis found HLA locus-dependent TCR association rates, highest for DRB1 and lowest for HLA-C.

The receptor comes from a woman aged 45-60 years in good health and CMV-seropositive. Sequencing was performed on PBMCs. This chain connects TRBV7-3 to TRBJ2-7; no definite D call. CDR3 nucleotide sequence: TGTGCCAGCAGTTCGGTCCCGCGCGACGAGCAGTACTTC. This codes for CASSSVPRDEQYF. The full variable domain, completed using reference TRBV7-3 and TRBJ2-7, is GAGVSQTPSNKVTEKGKYVELRCDPISGHTALYWYRQSLGQGPEFLIYFQGTGAADDSGLPNDRFFAVRPEGSVSTLKIQRTERGDSAVYLCASSSVPRDEQYFGPGTRLTVT.